These T cell receptor beta chains were read from a single sample in a study of T cells after yellow fever vaccination. In TCRdb, the 5' RACE reads were re-called with MiXCR into one record per CDR3 protein. The table records approximately 550,000 distinct CDR3 sequences, roughly 14% of them present only once. Sequenced material: PBMCs, taken on the day of the yellow fever booster vaccination. These receptors originate from a man aged 30-40 years who received the YFV17D yellow fever vaccine. Each CDR3 is given with its conserved first and last residue. The order of the fields is V gene, D gene, clone size, J gene, CDR3 protein, CDR3 DNA. The D gene is left open where the match is weak. Clone size is given for some rows only: seen once, a few or many times, or a class if the clone is expanded.

TRBV12-3/TRBV12-4,NA,NA,TRBJ2-7,CASSSHQGFHEQYF,TGTGCCAGCAGTTCACATCAGGGTTTCCACGAGCAGTACTTC
TRBV20-1,NA,NA,TRBJ2-3,CIVDGRNTDTQYF,TGCATTGTAGACGGGAGAAACACAGATACGCAGTATTTT
TRBV5-1,TRBD2,NA,TRBJ2-7,CASRVAGTSGTWVYEQYF,TGCGCCAGCAGGGTTGCCGGGACTAGCGGGACGTGGGTCTACGAGCAGTACTTC
TRBV27,TRBD1,few,TRBJ1-2,CASSQRQGRTNYGYTF,TGTGCCAGCAGTCAACGACAGGGACGGACTAACTATGGCTACACCTTC
TRBV7-2,NA,NA,TRBJ2-6,CASSTSPTSGANVLTF,TGTGCCAGCAGCACATCCCCAACCTCTGGGGCCAACGTCCTGACTTTC
TRBV6-1,TRBD2,few,TRBJ2-2,CASSLSGPNTGELFF,TGTGCCAGCAGTCTTAGCGGGCCCAACACCGGGGAGCTGTTTTTT
TRBV27,TRBD2,NA,TRBJ2-7,CASSFEVAGEVQYF,TGTGCCAGCAGTTTCGAAGTGGCGGGAGAGGTGCAGTACTTC
TRBV6-1,NA,NA,TRBJ2-5,CASSVGGKGTQYF,TGTGCCAGCAGCGTGGGGGGAAAGGGGACCCAGTACTTC
TRBV12-3/TRBV12-4,NA,few,TRBJ1-1,CASSLGGRGNEAFF,TGTGCCAGCAGTTTAGGAGGTCGTGGCAATGAAGCTTTCTTT
TRBV7-8,NA,many,TRBJ2-7,CASSFLWDNSYEQYF,TGTGCCAGCAGCTTTCTATGGGACAACTCCTACGAGCAGTACTTC
TRBV12-3/TRBV12-4,NA,few,TRBJ2-3,CASSFSAGTDTQYF,TGTGCCAGCAGTTTCTCAGCGGGCACAGATACGCAGTATTTT
TRBV12-3/TRBV12-4,NA,NA,TRBJ2-5,CASSEGLTQYF,TGTGCCAGCAGCGAGGGGCTGACCCAGTACTTC
TRBV6-5,TRBD2,NA,TRBJ2-2,CASSYSNLAGGTGELFF,TGTGCCAGCAGTTACTCGAATCTGGCGGGAGGCACCGGGGAGCTGTTTTTT
TRBV12-3/TRBV12-4,TRBD1,NA,TRBJ2-6,CASSPGQGADGANVLTF,TGTGCCAGCAGTCCGGGACAGGGGGCAGATGGGGCCAACGTCCTGACTTTC
TRBV14,TRBD1,few,TRBJ2-1,CASSISDRGLYNEQFF,TGTGCCAGCAGCATTAGCGACAGGGGGCTTTACAATGAGCAGTTCTTC
TRBV30,NA,few,TRBJ1-5,CAWGGNQPQHF,TGTGCCTGGGGAGGAAATCAGCCCCAGCATTTT
TRBV9,NA,NA,TRBJ2-2,CASSVNAGELFF,TGTGCCAGCAGCGTGAACGCAGGGGAGCTGTTTTTT
TRBV29-1,TRBD1,few,TRBJ2-3,CSVEDPGDSFTDTQYF,TGCAGCGTTGAAGATCCCGGGGACAGCTTCACAGATACGCAGTATTTT
TRBV10-1,NA,NA,TRBJ2-3,CASRLDGTDTQYF,TGCGCCAGCAGACTCGACGGCACAGATACGCAGTATTTT
TRBV15,TRBD2,few,TRBJ2-6,CATSRDFPGLGSGANVLTF,TGTGCCACCAGCAGAGATTTCCCGGGACTAGGCTCTGGGGCCAACGTCCTGACTTTC
TRBV15,NA,few,TRBJ2-5,CATSGNKGRWGTQYF,TGTGCCACCAGCGGTAACAAAGGTCGTTGGGGGACCCAGTACTTC
TRBV19,NA,NA,TRBJ2-7,CASSDVGSPYEQYF,TGTGCCAGTAGTGATGTAGGCAGTCCCTACGAGCAGTACTTC
TRBV7-2,NA,NA,TRBJ2-5,CASSFSRQLLIQETQYF,TGTGCCAGCAGCTTTAGTAGACAGCTACTGATCCAAGAGACCCAGTACTTC